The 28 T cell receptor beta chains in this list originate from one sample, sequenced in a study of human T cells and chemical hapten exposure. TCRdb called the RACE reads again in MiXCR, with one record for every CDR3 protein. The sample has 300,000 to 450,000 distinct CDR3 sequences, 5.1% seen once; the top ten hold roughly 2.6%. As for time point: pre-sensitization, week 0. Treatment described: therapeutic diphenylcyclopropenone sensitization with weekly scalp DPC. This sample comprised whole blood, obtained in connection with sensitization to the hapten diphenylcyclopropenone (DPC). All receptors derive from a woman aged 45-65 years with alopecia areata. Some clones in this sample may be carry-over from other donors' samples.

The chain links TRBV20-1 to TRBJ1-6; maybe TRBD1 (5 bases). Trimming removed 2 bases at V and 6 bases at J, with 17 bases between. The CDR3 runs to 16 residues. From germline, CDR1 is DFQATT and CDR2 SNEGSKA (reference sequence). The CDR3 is CSARPTRDGFNSPLHF. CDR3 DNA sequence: TGCAGTGCTAGACCTACTCGGGACGGGTTTAATTCACCCCTCCACTTT.

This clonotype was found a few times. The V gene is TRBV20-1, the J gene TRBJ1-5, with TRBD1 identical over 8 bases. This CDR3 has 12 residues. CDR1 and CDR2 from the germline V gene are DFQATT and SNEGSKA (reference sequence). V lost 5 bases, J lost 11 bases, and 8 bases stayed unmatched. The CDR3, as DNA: TGCAGTGCTCCGACAGGGGTCAGGGCCCAGCATTTT. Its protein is CSAPTGVRAQHF.

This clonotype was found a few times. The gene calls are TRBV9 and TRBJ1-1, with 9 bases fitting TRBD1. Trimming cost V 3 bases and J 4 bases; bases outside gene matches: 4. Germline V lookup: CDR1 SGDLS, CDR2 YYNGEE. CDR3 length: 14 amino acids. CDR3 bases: TGTGCCAGCAGCGCTCCGACAGGGGGCACTGAAGCTTTCTTT. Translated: CASSAPTGGTEAFF.

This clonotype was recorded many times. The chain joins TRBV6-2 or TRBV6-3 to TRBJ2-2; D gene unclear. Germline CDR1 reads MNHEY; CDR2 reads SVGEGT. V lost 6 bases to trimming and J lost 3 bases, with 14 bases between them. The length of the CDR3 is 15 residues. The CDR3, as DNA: TGTGCCAGCAGCGATACAACAAGAGACACCGGGGAGCTGTTTTTT. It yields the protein CASSDTTRDTGELFF.

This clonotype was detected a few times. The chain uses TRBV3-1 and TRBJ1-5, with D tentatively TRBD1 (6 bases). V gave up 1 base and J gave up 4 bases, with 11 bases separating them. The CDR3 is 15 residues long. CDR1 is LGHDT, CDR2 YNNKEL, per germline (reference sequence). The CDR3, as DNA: TGTGCCAGCAGCCAAGCCTCAGGGGCGAATCAGCCCCAGCATTTT. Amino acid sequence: CASSQASGANQPQHF.

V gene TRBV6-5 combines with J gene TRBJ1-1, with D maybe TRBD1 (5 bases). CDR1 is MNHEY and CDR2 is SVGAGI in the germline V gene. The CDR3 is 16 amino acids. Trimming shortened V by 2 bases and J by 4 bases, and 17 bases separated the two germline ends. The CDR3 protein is CASSYPRKGGGTEAFF. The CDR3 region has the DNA TGTGCCAGCAGTTACCCCCGGAAGGGCGGGGGCACTGAAGCTTTCTTT.

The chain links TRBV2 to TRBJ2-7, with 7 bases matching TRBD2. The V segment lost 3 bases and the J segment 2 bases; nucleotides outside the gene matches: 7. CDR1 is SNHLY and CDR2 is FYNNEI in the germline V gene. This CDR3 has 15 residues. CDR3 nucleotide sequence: TGTGCCAGCAGTGAGATGGCGGGGGAAACCTACGAGCAGTACTTC. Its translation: CASSEMAGETYEQYF.

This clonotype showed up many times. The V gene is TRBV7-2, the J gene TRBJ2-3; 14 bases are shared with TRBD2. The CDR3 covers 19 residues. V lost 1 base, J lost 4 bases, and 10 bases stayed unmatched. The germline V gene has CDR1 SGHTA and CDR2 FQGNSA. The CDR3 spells CASSLEDGTSGSGSDTQYF. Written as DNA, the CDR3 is TGTGCCAGCAGCTTAGAAGATGGGACTAGCGGGAGCGGCTCAGATACGCAGTATTTT. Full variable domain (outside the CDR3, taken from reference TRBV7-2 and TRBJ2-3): GAGVSQSPSNKVTEKGKDVELRCDPISGHTALYWYRQSLGQGLEFLIYFQGNSAPDKSGLPSDRFSAERTGGSVSTLTIQRTQQEDSAVYLCASSLEDGTSGSGSDTQYFGPGTRLTVL.

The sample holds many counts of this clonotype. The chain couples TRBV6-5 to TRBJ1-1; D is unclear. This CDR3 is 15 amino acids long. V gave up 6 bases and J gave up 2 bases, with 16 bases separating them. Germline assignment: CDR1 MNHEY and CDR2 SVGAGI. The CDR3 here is CASSKGGQKNTEAFF. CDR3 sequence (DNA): TGTGCCAGCAGCAAGGGCGGGCAGAAAAACACTGAAGCTTTCTTT.

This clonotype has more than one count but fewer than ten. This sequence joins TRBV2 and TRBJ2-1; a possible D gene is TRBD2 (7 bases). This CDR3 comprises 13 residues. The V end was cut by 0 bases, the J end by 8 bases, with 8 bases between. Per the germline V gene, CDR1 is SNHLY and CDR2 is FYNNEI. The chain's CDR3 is CASSEAGGHEQFF. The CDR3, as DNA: TGTGCCAGCAGTGAAGCGGGGGGGCATGAGCAGTTCTTC.

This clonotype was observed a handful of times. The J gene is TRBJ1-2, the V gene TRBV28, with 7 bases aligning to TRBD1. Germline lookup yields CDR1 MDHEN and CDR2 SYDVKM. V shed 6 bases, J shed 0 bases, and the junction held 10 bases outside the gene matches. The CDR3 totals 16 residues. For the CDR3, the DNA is TGTGCCAGCAGCCCGGACAGGATGGGAGCTAACTATGGCTACACCTTC. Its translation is CASSPDRMGANYGYTF.

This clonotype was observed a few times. Here the CDR3 reads CASSLGGADNEQFF. CDR3 in DNA: TGTGCCAGCAGCTTAGGGGGGGCTGACAATGAGCAGTTCTTC. The rearrangement joins TRBV11-3 to TRBJ2-1; D is perhaps TRBD1 or TRBD2 (6 bases each). The germline V gene encodes CDR1 SGHNT and CDR2 YENEEA. V was cut by 1 base and J by 5 bases, with 9 bases left in between. The CDR3 is 14 amino acids. The full variable domain, its missing parts supplied by reference TRBV11-3 and TRBJ2-1, is EAGVVQSPRYKIIEKKQPVAFWCNPISGHNTLYWYLQNLGQGPELLIRYENEEAVDDSQLPKDRFSAERLKGVDSTLKIQPAELGDSAVYLCASSLGGADNEQFFGPGTRLTVL.

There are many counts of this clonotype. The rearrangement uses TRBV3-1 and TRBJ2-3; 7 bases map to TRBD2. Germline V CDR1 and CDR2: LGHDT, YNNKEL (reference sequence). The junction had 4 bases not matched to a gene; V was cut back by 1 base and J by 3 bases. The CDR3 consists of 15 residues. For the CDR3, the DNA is TGTGCCAGCAGCCAAGGACTAGCAGCTACAGATACGCAGTATTTT. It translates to CASSQGLAATDTQYF.

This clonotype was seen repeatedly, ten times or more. The CDR3 sequence: CSVAEGSYEQYF. The CDR3 DNA reads TGCAGCGTGGCCGAGGGTTCCTACGAGCAGTACTTC. The chain has TRBV29-1 and TRBJ2-7; tentatively, D is TRBD2 (5 bases). This CDR3 has 12 amino acids. Looked up from germline, CDR1 is SQVTM and CDR2 is ANQGSEA. V was cut by 6 bases and J by 1 base, with 10 bases left in between.

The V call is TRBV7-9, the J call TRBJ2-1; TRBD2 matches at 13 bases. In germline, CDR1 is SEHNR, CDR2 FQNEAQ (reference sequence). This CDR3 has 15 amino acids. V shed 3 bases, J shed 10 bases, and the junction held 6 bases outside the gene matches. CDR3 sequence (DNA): TGTGCCAGCAGCTTGCGGACTAGCGGGGGAGAAGAGCAGTTCTTC. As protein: CASSLRTSGGEEQFF. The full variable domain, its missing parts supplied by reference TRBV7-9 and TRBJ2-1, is DTGVSQNPRHKITKRGQNVTFRCDPISEHNRLYWYRQTLGQGPEFLTYFQNEAQLEKSRLLSDRFSAERPKGSFSTLEIQRTEQGDSAMYLCASSLRTSGGEEQFFGPGTRLTVL.

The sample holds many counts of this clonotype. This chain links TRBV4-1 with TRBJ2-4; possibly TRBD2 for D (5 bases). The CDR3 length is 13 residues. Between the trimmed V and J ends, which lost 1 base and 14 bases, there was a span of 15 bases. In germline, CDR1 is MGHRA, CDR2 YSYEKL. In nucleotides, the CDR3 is TGCGCCAGCAGCCAAGGACCAAGGGAGATCGAGTACTTC. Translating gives CASSQGPREIEYF.

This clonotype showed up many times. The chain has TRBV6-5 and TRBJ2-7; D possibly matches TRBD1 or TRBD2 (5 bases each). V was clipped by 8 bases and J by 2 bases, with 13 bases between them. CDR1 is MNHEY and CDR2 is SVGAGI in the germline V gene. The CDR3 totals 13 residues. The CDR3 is CASGMRDAYEQYF. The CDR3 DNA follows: TGTGCCAGCGGGATGAGGGACGCCTACGAGCAGTACTTC.

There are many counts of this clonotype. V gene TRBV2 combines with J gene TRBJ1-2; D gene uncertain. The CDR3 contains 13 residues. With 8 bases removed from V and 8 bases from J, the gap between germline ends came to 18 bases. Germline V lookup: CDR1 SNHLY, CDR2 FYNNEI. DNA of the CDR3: TGTGCCAGCTATCAAGTGGTAGGGTACGGCTACACCTTC. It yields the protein CASYQVVGYGYTF.

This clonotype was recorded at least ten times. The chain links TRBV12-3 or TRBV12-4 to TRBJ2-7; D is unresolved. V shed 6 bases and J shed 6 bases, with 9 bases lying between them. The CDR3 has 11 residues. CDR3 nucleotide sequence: TGTGCCAGCAGCCCTAAATCCGAGCAGTACTTC. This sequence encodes CASSPKSEQYF.

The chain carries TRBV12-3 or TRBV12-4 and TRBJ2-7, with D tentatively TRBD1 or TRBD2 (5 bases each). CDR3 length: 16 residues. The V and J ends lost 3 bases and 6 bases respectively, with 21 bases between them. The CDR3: CASSFPIGPGPGEQYF. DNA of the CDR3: TGTGCCAGCAGTTTTCCCATCGGGCCGGGGCCCGGCGAGCAGTACTTC.

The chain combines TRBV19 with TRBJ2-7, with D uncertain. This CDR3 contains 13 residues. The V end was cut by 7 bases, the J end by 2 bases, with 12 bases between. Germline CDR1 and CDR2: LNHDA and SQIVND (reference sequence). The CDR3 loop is CASTYGPTYEQYF. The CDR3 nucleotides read TGTGCCAGTACCTACGGGCCTACCTACGAGCAGTACTTC.

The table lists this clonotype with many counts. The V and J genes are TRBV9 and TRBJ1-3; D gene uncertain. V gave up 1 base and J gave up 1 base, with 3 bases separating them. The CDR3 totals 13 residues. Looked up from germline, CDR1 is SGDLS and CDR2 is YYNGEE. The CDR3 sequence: CASSVQSGNTIYF. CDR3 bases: TGTGCCAGCAGCGTACAATCTGGAAACACCATATATTTT.

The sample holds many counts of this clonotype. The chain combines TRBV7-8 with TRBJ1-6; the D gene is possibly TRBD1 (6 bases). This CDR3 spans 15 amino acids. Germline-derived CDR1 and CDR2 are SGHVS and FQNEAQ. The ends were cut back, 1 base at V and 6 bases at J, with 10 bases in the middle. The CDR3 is CASSLGQATNSPLHF. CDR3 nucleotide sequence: TGTGCCAGCAGCTTAGGACAGGCGACTAATTCACCCCTCCACTTT. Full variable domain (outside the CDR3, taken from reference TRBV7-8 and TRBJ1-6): GAGVSQSPRYKVAKRGQDVALRCDPISGHVSLFWYQQALGQGPEFLTYFQNEAQLDKSGLPSDRFFAERPEGSVSTLKIQRTQQEDSAVYLCASSLGQATNSPLHFGNGTRLTVT.

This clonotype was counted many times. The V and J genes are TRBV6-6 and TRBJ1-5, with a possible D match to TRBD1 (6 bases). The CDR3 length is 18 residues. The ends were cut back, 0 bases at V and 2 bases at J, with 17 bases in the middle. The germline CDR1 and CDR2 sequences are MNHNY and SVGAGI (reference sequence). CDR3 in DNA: TGTGCCAGCAGTTACTCGTCCGGGGGCCGTGGGGGCAATCAGCCCCAGCATTTT. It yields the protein CASSYSSGGRGGNQPQHF.

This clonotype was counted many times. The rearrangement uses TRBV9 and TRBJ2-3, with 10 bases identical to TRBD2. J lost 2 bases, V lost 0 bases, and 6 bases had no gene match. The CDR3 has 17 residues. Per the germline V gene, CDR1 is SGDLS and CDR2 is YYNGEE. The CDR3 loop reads CASSVAASGGLTDTQYF. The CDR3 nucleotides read TGTGCCAGCAGCGTAGCGGCTAGCGGGGGCCTCACAGATACGCAGTATTTT.

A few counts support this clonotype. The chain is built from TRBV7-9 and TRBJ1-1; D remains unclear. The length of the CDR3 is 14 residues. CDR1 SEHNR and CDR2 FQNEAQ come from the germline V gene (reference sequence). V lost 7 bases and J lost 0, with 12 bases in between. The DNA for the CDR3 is TGTGCCAGCACCCCCGCGGATATGAACACTGAAGCTTTCTTT. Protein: CASTPADMNTEAFF.

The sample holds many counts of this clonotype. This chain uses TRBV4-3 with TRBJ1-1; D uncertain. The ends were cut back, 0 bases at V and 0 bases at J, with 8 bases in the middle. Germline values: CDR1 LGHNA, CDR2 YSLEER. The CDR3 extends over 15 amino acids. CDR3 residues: CASSQEFALNTEAFF. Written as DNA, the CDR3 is TGCGCCAGCAGCCAAGAATTCGCGCTGAACACTGAAGCTTTCTTT.

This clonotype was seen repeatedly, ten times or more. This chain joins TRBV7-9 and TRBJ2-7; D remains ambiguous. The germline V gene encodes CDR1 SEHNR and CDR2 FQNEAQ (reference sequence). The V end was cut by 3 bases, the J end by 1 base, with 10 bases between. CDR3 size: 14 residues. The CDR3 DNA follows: TGTGCCAGCAGCTTGGGTCCTAGATCCTACGAGCAGTACTTC. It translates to CASSLGPRSYEQYF.